These T cell receptor beta chains were read from a single sample in a study of Ad26.COV2.S vaccination and SARS-CoV-2 variants. Generated by immunoSEQ multiplex PCR, the TCRdb table keeps only in-frame clones and is missing some. This table has hundreds of thousands of clones, around 87% appearing once. The sequencing here drew on peripheral blood, taken in a trial of Ad26.COV2.S vaccine versus placebo. Receptor source: a person between 18 and 59 years old who received the Ad26.COV2.S COVID-19 vaccine or a placebo. Both conserved end residues are part of each CDR3. D genes are given only for firm matches. Clone size is not always given. Where it is, it says once, few, many or a class for expanded clones.

J: TRBJ1-1
V: TRBV18
size: NA
D: NA
DNA: TGTGCCAGCTCACCACCCCAGGGTCCCACTGAAGCTTTCTTT
CDR3: CASSPPQGPTEAFF

J: TRBJ1-2
V: TRBV4-1
size: once
D: TRBD1
DNA: TGCGCCAGCAGCATGGCCCCTTTCAGGGGGCCCCATGGCTACACCTTC
CDR3: CASSMAPFRGPHGYTF

J: TRBJ1-1
V: TRBV7-2
size: NA
D: TRBD1
DNA: TGTGCCAGCACCCTCGGACAGGGGTGGATCAACACTGAAGCTTTCTTT
CDR3: CASTLGQGWINTEAFF

J: TRBJ1-2
V: TRBV5-1
size: NA
D: NA
DNA: TGCGCCAGCAGCTCCCGGGACGCCGGAGGCGGCTACACCTTC
CDR3: CASSSRDAGGGYTF

J: TRBJ1-6
V: TRBV19
size: NA
D: NA
DNA: TGTGCCAGTACAAAGGGGCCTATAGAAAATTCACCCCTCCACTTT
CDR3: CASTKGPIENSPLHF

J: TRBJ1-1
V: TRBV9
size: NA
D: NA
DNA: TGTGCCAGCAGCGTAGTATGGAACACTGAAGCTTTCTTT
CDR3: CASSVVWNTEAFF

J: TRBJ2-7
V: TRBV6-1
size: NA
D: TRBD2
DNA: TGTGCCAGCAGTGACCCCGGGGAGGGCAGAAACTACGAGCAGTACTTC
CDR3: CASSDPGEGRNYEQYF

J: TRBJ2-3
V: TRBV5-5
size: NA
D: TRBD2
DNA: TGTGCCAGCAGCTGGACTAGCGGGGCGGATACGCAGTATTTT
CDR3: CASSWTSGADTQYF

J: TRBJ1-4
V: TRBV5-1
size: NA
D: TRBD1
DNA: TGCGCCAGCAGCCTCGGGACAGGGCGGGAAAAACTGTTTTTT
CDR3: CASSLGTGREKLFF

J: TRBJ2-5
V: TRBV29-1
size: NA
D: NA
DNA: TGCAGCGTTCCCCAGACCCAAGAGACCCAGTACTTC
CDR3: CSVPQTQETQYF

J: TRBJ1-3
V: TRBV13
size: NA
D: NA
DNA: TGTGCCAGCAGCCCGCTGAGGGTCGGGGGAGGAGATGACACCATATATTTT
CDR3: CASSPLRVGGGDDTIYF

J: TRBJ1-1
V: TRBV5-1
size: NA
D: NA
DNA: TGCGCCAGCAGCCTTGTGGGGGCCCAGGTAGCTTTCTTT
CDR3: CASSLVGAQVAFF

J: TRBJ1-6
V: TRBV2
size: NA
D: NA
DNA: TGTGCCAGCGGGGGGGGTTTGTCCCTCCACTTT
CDR3: CASGGGLSLHF

J: TRBJ2-1
V: TRBV7-3
size: NA
D: TRBD1
DNA: TGTGCCAGCAGCTCCCTGGACAGGGATGAGCAGTTCTTC
CDR3: CASSSLDRDEQFF

J: TRBJ1-2
V: TRBV19
size: NA
D: TRBD1
DNA: TGTGCCAGTAGTATTTGGGGACAGGGGTATGGCTACACCTTC
CDR3: CASSIWGQGYGYTF

J: TRBJ1-5
V: TRBV6-1
size: NA
D: NA
DNA: TGTGCCAGCAGTGAAGATCGGTATCAGCCCCAGCATTTT
CDR3: CASSEDRYQPQHF

J: TRBJ1-2
V: TRBV4-1
size: few
D: TRBD1
DNA: TGCGCCAGCAGCCAAGATTGGATGGGACAGGGTTACTATGGCTACACCTTC
CDR3: CASSQDWMGQGYYGYTF

J: TRBJ1-1
V: TRBV27
size: once
D: NA
DNA: TGTGCCAGCAGTTTATACGGACAGAACACTGAAGCTTTCTTT
CDR3: CASSLYGQNTEAFF

J: TRBJ1-3
V: TRBV7-2
size: NA
D: NA
DNA: TGTGCCAGCAGCTTAAGTCCAGGATCAGGAAACACCATATATTTT
CDR3: CASSLSPGSGNTIYF

J: TRBJ1-2
V: TRBV30
size: NA
D: TRBD1
DNA: TGTGCCTGGAGCTCCGGGACAGGTAGGAGCTATGGCTACACCTTC
CDR3: CAWSSGTGRSYGYTF

J: TRBJ2-1
V: TRBV9
size: NA
D: NA
DNA: TGTGCCAGCAGCCCCCTCGTCGGGGAACAGCAGTTCTTC
CDR3: CASSPLVGEQQFF

J: TRBJ2-5
V: TRBV9
size: NA
D: NA
DNA: TGTGCCAGCAGCGTACCGGGAGCCCAAGAGACCCAGTACTTC
CDR3: CASSVPGAQETQYF

J: TRBJ2-7
V: TRBV6-2/TRBV6-3
size: many
D: TRBD2
DNA: TGTGCCAGCAGCCTACCCACGACCGGGACTAGGATTCACGAGCAGTACTTC
CDR3: CASSLPTTGTRIHEQYF

J: TRBJ1-4
V: TRBV7-9
size: few
D: TRBD1
DNA: TGTGCCAGCAGCCCCGAGGGGGCGGCTAATGAAAAACTGTTTTTT
CDR3: CASSPEGAANEKLFF